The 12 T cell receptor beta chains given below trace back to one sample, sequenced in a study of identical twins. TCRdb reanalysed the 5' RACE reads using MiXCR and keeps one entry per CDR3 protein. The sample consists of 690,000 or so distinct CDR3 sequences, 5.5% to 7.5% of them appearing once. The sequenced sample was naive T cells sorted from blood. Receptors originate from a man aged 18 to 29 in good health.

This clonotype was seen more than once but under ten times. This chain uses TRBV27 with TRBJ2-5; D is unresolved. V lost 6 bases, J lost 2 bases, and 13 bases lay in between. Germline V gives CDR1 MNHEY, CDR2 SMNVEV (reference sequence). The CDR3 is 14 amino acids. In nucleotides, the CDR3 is TGTGCCAGCAGCCCCGGGCGCTGGCAAGAGACCCAGTACTTC. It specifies CASSPGRWQETQYF.

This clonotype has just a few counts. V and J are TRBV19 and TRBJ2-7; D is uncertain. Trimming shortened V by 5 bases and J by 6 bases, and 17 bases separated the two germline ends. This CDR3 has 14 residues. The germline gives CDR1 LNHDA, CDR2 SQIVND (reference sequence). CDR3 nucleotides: TGTGCCAGTAGTTTCAGTCTGGGCAGGCTCGAGCAGTACTTC. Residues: CASSFSLGRLEQYF.

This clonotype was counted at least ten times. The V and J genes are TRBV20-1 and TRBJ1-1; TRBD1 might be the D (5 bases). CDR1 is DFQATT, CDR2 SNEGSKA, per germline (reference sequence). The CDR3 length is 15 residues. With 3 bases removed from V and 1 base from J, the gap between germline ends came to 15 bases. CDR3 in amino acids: CSASVQGAENTEAFF. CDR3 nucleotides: TGCAGTGCTAGTGTTCAGGGAGCAGAGAACACTGAAGCTTTCTTT.

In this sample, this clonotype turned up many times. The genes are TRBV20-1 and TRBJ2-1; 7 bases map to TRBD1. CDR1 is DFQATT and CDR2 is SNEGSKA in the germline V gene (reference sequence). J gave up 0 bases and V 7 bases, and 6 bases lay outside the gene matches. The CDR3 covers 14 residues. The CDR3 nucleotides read TGCAGTGTCGCACAGGGGACCTCCTACAATGAGCAGTTCTTC. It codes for CSVAQGTSYNEQFF.

The CDR3 region is CASSPVASGRSGELFF. The CDR3 nucleotides are TGTGCCAGCAGCCCGGTCGCCAGCGGGAGAAGCGGGGAGCTGTTTTTT. The chain recombines TRBV3-1 with TRBJ2-2, with 8 positions matching TRBD2. Unmatched junction bases numbered 11, after V lost 4 bases and J lost 7 bases. Germline CDR1 LGHDT, CDR2 YNNKEL (reference sequence). The CDR3 covers 16 residues.

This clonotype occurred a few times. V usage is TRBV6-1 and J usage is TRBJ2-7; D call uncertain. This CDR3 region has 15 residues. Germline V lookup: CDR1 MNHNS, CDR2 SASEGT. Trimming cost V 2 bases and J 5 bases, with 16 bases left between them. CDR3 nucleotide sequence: TGTGCCAGCAGTGAACCCCGTCTAGGCAGGCACGAGCAGTACGTC. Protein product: CASSEPRLGRHEQYV.

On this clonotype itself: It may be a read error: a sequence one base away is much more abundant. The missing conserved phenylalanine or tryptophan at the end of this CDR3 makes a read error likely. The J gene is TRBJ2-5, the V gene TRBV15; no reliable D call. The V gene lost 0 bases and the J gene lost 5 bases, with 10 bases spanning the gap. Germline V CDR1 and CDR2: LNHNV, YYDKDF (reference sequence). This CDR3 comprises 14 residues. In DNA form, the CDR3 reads TGTGCCACCAGCAGAGATGGTCGGATGGAGACCCAGTACTCC. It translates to CATSRDGRMETQYS.

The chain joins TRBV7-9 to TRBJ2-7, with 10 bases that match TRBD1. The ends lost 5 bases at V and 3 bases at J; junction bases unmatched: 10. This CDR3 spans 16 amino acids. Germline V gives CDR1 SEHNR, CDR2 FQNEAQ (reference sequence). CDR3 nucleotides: TGTGCCAGCAGCCAAGGGACAGGGGCGATTTACTACGAGCAGTACTTC. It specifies CASSQGTGAIYYEQYF.

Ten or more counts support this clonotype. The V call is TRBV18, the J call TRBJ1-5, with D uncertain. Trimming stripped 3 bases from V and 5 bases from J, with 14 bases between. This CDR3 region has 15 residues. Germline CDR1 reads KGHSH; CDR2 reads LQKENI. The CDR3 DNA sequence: TGTGCCAGCTCACCGGCGGGAACAGACTATCAGCCCCAGCATTTT. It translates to CASSPAGTDYQPQHF.

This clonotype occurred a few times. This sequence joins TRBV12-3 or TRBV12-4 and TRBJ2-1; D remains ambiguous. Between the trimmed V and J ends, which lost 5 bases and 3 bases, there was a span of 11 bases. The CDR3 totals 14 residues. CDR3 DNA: TGTGCCAGCAGTCTACTCGACAACTACAATGAGCAGTTCTTC. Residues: CASSLLDNYNEQFF.

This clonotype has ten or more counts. CDR3 protein: CASSEYHGDRNTEAFF. The CDR3 DNA reads TGTGCCAGCAGTGAATATCATGGGGACAGGAACACTGAAGCTTTCTTT. V gene TRBV6-1 combines with J gene TRBJ1-1, with 7 bases fitting TRBD1. Germline V gene data show CDR1 as MNHNS and CDR2 as SASEGT. This CDR3 spans 16 amino acids. With 2 bases clipped from V and 1 base from J, the junction kept 7 bases outside the gene matches.

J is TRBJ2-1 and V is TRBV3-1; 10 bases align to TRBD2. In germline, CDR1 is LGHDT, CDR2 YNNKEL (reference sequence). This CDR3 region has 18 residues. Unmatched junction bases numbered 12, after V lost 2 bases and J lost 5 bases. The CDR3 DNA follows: TGTGCCAGCAGCCAATCCTGGGGGACTAGCGTCAGGAACAATGAGCAGTTCTTC. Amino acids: CASSQSWGTSVRNNEQFF.